These 24 T cell receptor beta chains originate from one sample sequenced in a study of blood T cell repertoires in COVID-19. Sequencing used immunoSEQ multiplex PCR; TCRdb keeps in-frame clones, though not all of them. In the table there are approximately 89,000 clones, 85% to 95% of which are singletons. Sequencing was performed on peripheral blood. These receptors came from a woman aged 55-70 years with active COVID-19.

This chain uses TRBV7-6 with TRBJ2-1, with 10 nucleotides matching TRBD2. The V gene's germline CDR1 is SGHVS and CDR2 FNYEAQ. The CDR3 length is 18 residues. V lost 0 bases, J lost 4 bases, and 9 bases stayed unmatched. CDR3 DNA sequence: TGTGCCAGCAGCTTAGCCCCCACGGCTAGCGGGAGTTACAATGAGCAGTTCTTC. It specifies CASSLAPTASGSYNEQFF.

This clone has only one observation. The genes are TRBV7-8 and TRBJ1-2; 10 bases line up with TRBD1. The CDR3 length is 19 residues. Germline trimming cut 3 bases from V and 14 bases from J; bases unmatched to any gene: 27. Germline V gives CDR1 SGHVS, CDR2 FQNEAQ. The DNA for the CDR3 is TGTGCCAGCAGCTTCTCGTCGGACAGGGGGGGGATTGGTCTTATCCCTTCTACCTTC. Translating it yields CASSFSSDRGGIGLIPSTF. Combining the CDR3 with reference TRBV7-8 and TRBJ1-2 gives the whole variable domain GAGVSQSPRYKVAKRGQDVALRCDPISGHVSLFWYQQALGQGPEFLTYFQNEAQLDKSGLPSDRFFAERPEGSVSTLKIQRTQQEDSAVYLCASSFSSDRGGIGLIPSTFGSGTRLTVV.

The chain carries TRBV28 and TRBJ1-2; 8 bases are shared with TRBD1. CDR1 is MDHEN and CDR2 is SYDVKM in the germline V gene. CDR3 length: 16 residues. Trimming at V came to 3 bases and at J to 4 bases, leaving 10 bases not matched to a gene. CDR3 sequence: CASSLAGTGIGYGYTF. DNA of the CDR3: TGTGCCAGCAGTTTGGCCGGGACAGGCATAGGCTATGGCTACACCTTC.

The chain has TRBV7-6 and TRBJ2-6; D gene unclear. V dropped 5 bases and J dropped 0 bases, with 11 bases sitting between them. This CDR3 comprises 16 residues. Germline loops: CDR1 SGHVS, CDR2 FNYEAQ. The CDR3 DNA reads TGTGCCAGCAGCCCAAGGAGTATCTCTGGGGCCAACGTCCTGACTTTC. This encodes CASSPRSISGANVLTF.

The V gene is TRBV6-1, the J gene TRBJ2-3, with a possible D match to TRBD2 (6 bases). V was trimmed by 2 bases and J by 2 bases, leaving 17 bases between them. This CDR3 has 17 residues. CDR1 MNHNS and CDR2 SASEGT come from the germline V gene. CDR3 sequence reads: CASSERLAGLDTDTQYF. The DNA for the CDR3 is TGTGCCAGCAGTGAACGTTTGGCGGGGCTAGACACAGATACGCAGTATTTT.

The rearrangement uses TRBV5-1 and TRBJ2-7; no clear D gene. The V and J ends lost 0 bases and 5 bases respectively, with 9 bases between them. CDR1 SGHRS and CDR2 YFSETQ come from the germline V gene. The CDR3 sequence is 13 residues long. The CDR3 nucleotides are TGCGCCAGCAGCTTGGGAGGTCAAAACGAGCAGTACTTC. Translated, it gives CASSLGGQNEQYF.

The chain employs TRBV28 and TRBJ2-3; a possible D gene is TRBD2 (7 bases). This CDR3 is built from 15 residues. The germline CDR1 and CDR2 sequences are MDHEN and SYDVKM. With 5 bases removed from V and 3 bases from J, the gap between germline ends came to 15 bases. CDR3 residues: CASSPVGRGTDTQYF. The CDR3 bases are TGTGCCAGCAGTCCCGTGGGGAGGGGGACAGATACGCAGTATTTT.

This clone was detected once. V usage is TRBV24-1 and J usage is TRBJ2-5; 14 nucleotides match TRBD2. V lost 2 bases to trimming and J lost 6 bases; unmatched junction nucleotides: 4. The germline gives CDR1 KGHDR, CDR2 SFDVKD. There are 16 residues in the CDR3. The CDR3 loop reads CATSDSGTSGRQTQYF. The CDR3 DNA reads TGTGCCACCAGTGATTCCGGGACTAGCGGGAGACAGACCCAGTACTTC.

The chain recombines TRBV7-2 with TRBJ1-1; D gene unclear. CDR3 length equals 16 residues. Trimming took off 2 bases at V and 4 bases at J, with 17 bases between the two ends. Germline assignment: CDR1 SGHTA and CDR2 FQGNSA. The CDR3 is CASSLSGFVESTEAFF. The CDR3 DNA reads as TGTGCCAGCAGCTTATCGGGTTTTGTGGAAAGCACTGAAGCTTTCTTT.

The chain combines TRBV5-8 with TRBJ2-2, with 7 nucleotides matching TRBD1. Germline trimming cut 4 bases from V and 5 bases from J; bases unmatched to any gene: 5. Germline CDR1 is SGHTS and CDR2 is YDEGEE. The length of the CDR3 is 14 residues. The DNA for the CDR3 is TGTGCCAGCAGCCGGACAGGAAGGACCGGGGAGCTGTTTTTT. This gives the protein CASSRTGRTGELFF.

The gene calls are TRBV30 and TRBJ1-5; 9 bases map to TRBD1. Germline V CDR1 and CDR2: GTSNPN, SVGIG (reference sequence). This CDR3 has 16 residues. The V gene end was trimmed by 0 bases and the J gene end by 0 bases; junction bases not matched to a gene: 3. The CDR3 nucleotides are TGTGCCTGGAGTGTACAGGGGGCACCTAGCAATCAGCCCCAGCATTTT. Its protein is CAWSVQGAPSNQPQHF.

V gene TRBV10-3 combines with J gene TRBJ2-1; maybe TRBD2 (5 bases). The V gene's germline CDR1 is ENHRY and CDR2 SYGVKD. This CDR3 comprises 12 residues. V gave up 3 bases and J gave up 10 bases, with 10 bases separating them. As DNA, the CDR3 is TGTGCCATCAGTGACCCGGGCGGGGAGCAGTTCTTC. Translation: CAISDPGGEQFF.

The chain has TRBV12-3 or TRBV12-4 and TRBJ1-1; 7 nucleotides agree with TRBD1. J was trimmed by 4 bases and V by 4 bases; bases with no gene match: 3. This CDR3 spans 13 amino acids. The CDR3 region has the DNA TGTGCCAGCAGTTCGGGACAGTTCACTGAAGCTTTCTTT. Translated: CASSSGQFTEAFF.

V gene TRBV14 combines with J gene TRBJ2-2, with 8 bases identical to TRBD2. CDR3 size: 19 residues. In germline, CDR1 is SGHDN, CDR2 FVKESK. V shed 0 bases and J 1 base; nucleotides not matched to a gene: 10. CDR3 sequence: CASSQDLAGGLKNTGELFF. CDR3 nucleotides: TGTGCCAGCAGCCAAGATCTTGCGGGGGGTTTAAAGAACACCGGGGAGCTGTTTTTT.

This rearrangement joins TRBV28 to TRBJ1-6; the D gene is possibly TRBD1 (5 bases). Trimming took 5 bases from V and 5 from J, leaving 13 bases between them. This CDR3 is built from 15 residues. Germline V gene lookup returns CDR1 MDHEN and CDR2 SYDVKM. The chain's CDR3 is CASSPGGFDNSPLHF. For the CDR3, the DNA is TGTGCCAGCAGTCCCGGGGGGTTTGATAATTCACCCCTCCACTTT.

This chain uses TRBV28 with TRBJ2-1, with D perhaps TRBD2 (7 bases). The V end was cut by 3 bases, the J end by 7 bases, with 16 bases between. This CDR3 region has 15 residues. CDR1 and CDR2 (germline): MDHEN, SYDVKM. The CDR3 coding sequence is TGTGCCAGCAGTTTGACTAGCATAACAGGGAATGAGCAGTTCTTC. It codes for CASSLTSITGNEQFF.

This clone was observed a few times. This rearrangement joins TRBV7-2 to TRBJ1-2; possible D gene TRBD1, 6 bases. From germline, CDR1 is SGHTA and CDR2 FQGNSA. This CDR3 region has 15 residues. Trimming removed 5 bases from V and 0 bases from J, with 13 bases in between. CDR3 sequence: CASSPEDRPNYGYTF. CDR3 nucleotides: TGTGCCAGCAGCCCTGAGGACAGACCTAACTATGGCTACACCTTC. The entire variable domain, with the rest obtained from reference TRBV7-2 and TRBJ1-2, is as follows: GAGVSQSPSNKVTEKGKDVELRCDPISGHTALYWYRQSLGQGLEFLIYFQGNSAPDKSGLPSDRFSAERTGGSVSTLTIQRTQQEDSAVYLCASSPEDRPNYGYTFGSGTRLTVV.

The rearrangement links TRBV12-3 or TRBV12-4 to TRBJ1-2, with a tentative D call TRBD1 (6 bases). V was trimmed by 4 bases and J by 7 bases, leaving 13 bases between them. The CDR3 runs 13 residues. The DNA of the CDR3 is TGTGCCAGCAGTTCCAGGGGTCGCGGTGGCTACACCTTC. This gives the protein CASSSRGRGGYTF.

This clone was seen only once. The chain is built from TRBV5-1 and TRBJ2-6; 8 nucleotides align to TRBD1. Germline loops: CDR1 SGHRS, CDR2 YFSETQ. Trimming took 4 bases from V and 0 from J; bases not matched to a gene: 9. The CDR3 consists of 18 residues. The CDR3 sequence is CASSVPGQVSSGANVLTF. CDR3 nucleotide sequence: TGCGCCAGCAGCGTACCGGGACAGGTAAGCTCTGGGGCCAACGTCCTGACTTTC.

The chain employs TRBV24-1 and TRBJ2-7, with 10 bases that match TRBD1. Germline CDR1 KGHDR, CDR2 SFDVKD. The ends lost 4 bases at V and 7 bases at J; junction bases unmatched: 9. The CDR3 consists of 15 residues. The CDR3 region is CATSDPGQGGREQYF. The CDR3 nucleotides read TGTGCCACCAGTGACCCTGGACAGGGGGGAAGGGAGCAGTACTTC.

The chain recombines TRBV30 with TRBJ1-2; no reliable D call. This CDR3 has 13 residues. The germline V gene encodes CDR1 GTSNPN and CDR2 SVGIG (reference sequence). The V end was cut by 3 bases, the J end by 7 bases, with 15 bases between. The DNA for the CDR3 is TGTGCCTGGAGCCCCTTACTCGGGTCTGGCTACACCTTC. This sequence encodes CAWSPLLGSGYTF.

The V and J genes are TRBV7-8 and TRBJ2-5, with 8 bases aligning to TRBD2. The CDR3 spans 17 residues. The V and J ends lost 5 bases and 1 base, in that order; junction bases with no gene match: 12. CDR1 is SGHVS, CDR2 FQNEAQ, per germline. For the CDR3, the DNA is TGTGCCAGCAGCCAGGGTGGGGCGGGAGGTGTCCAAGAGACCCAGTACTTC. This encodes CASSQGGAGGVQETQYF.

The chain recombines TRBV28 with TRBJ1-1, with D tentatively TRBD1 (5 bases). Germline assignment: CDR1 MDHEN and CDR2 SYDVKM. The CDR3 consists of 14 residues. V lost 7 bases and J 4 bases, leaving 16 bases between the germline ends. CDR3 sequence: CASTRGGDGTEAFF. CDR3 nucleotide sequence: TGTGCCAGCACTCGGGGGGGGGACGGCACTGAAGCTTTCTTT.

The V gene is TRBV3-1 (or the pseudogene TRBV3-2), the J gene TRBJ2-1, with D perhaps matching TRBD2 (6 bases). The V end lost 4 bases, the J end lost 9 bases, and 19 bases lay between the germline ends. Looked up from germline, CDR1 is LGHDT and CDR2 is YNNKEL (reference sequence). The CDR3 is made up of 15 amino acids. The CDR3 spells CASSPDYYKGGEQFF. CDR3 bases: TGTGCCAGCAGCCCGGACTATTACAAGGGAGGTGAGCAGTTCTTC.